The 23 T cell receptor beta chains below all came from one sample that was sequenced in a study of CD8+ T cells in alopecia areata. After isolation, RNA underwent reverse transcription to generate cDNA as the sequencing template. Produced via immunoSEQ multiplex PCR; TCRdb's table is partial and in-frame only. The data hold under 95,000 clones, with 70% to 80% observed a single time. Indicated treatment: oral pan-JAK inhibitor, 5-10 mg twice daily. Sample: CD8+ T cells sorted from blood, taken around week 42, from a patient treated with tofacitinib. All receptors derive from a human donor with alopecia areata.

V and J are TRBV7-9 and TRBJ2-7; D tentatively fits TRBD1 or TRBD2 (7 bases each). With 5 bases removed from V and 2 bases from J, the gap between germline ends came to 16 bases. This CDR3 has 15 amino acids. The germline gives CDR1 SEHNR, CDR2 FQNEAQ (reference sequence). The CDR3 loop reads CASSNTGEGTYEQYF. The CDR3 bases are TGTGCCAGCAGCAACACAGGGGAGGGGACCTACGAGCAGTACTTC.

The chain is built from TRBV29-1 and TRBJ1-2, with TRBD1 matching 9 bases. V gave up 6 bases and J gave up 8 bases; unmatched junction bases: 10. This CDR3 comprises 13 residues. The V gene's germline CDR1 is SQVTM and CDR2 ANQGSEA. The CDR3 sequence: CSVAGTGKEGYTF. CDR3 DNA: TGCAGCGTGGCCGGGACAGGGAAAGAAGGCTACACCTTC.

The gene calls are TRBV2 and TRBJ2-1; D is undetermined. Trimming shortened V by 3 bases and J by 8 bases, and 8 bases separated the two germline ends. CDR1 is SNHLY and CDR2 is FYNNEI in the germline V gene. The CDR3 runs to 12 residues. CDR3 sequence: CASSEVADEQFF. In DNA, the CDR3 is TGTGCCAGCAGTGAGGTGGCGGATGAGCAGTTCTTC.

This clone was found once. The rearrangement joins TRBV2 to TRBJ1-5; D is uncertain. With 3 bases removed from V and 4 bases from J, the gap between germline ends came to 7 bases. The V gene's germline CDR1 is SNHLY and CDR2 FYNNEI. The CDR3 runs to 13 residues. Written as DNA, the CDR3 is TGTGCCAGCAGTGACAGCCAAAATCAGCCCCAGCATTTT. It encodes CASSDSQNQPQHF. Full variable domain (missing parts from reference TRBV2 and TRBJ1-5): EPEVTQTPSHQVTQMGQEVILRCVPISNHLYFYWYRQILGQKVEFLVSFYNNEISEKSEIFDDQFSVERPDGSNFTLKIRSTKLEDSAMYFCASSDSQNQPQHFGDGTRLSIL.

The chain combines TRBV6-5 with TRBJ2-2; possibly TRBD2 for D (5 bases). Trimming removed 4 bases at V and 1 base at J, with 7 bases between. This CDR3 has 14 residues. Looked up from germline, CDR1 is MNHEY and CDR2 is SVGAGI. CDR3 sequence reads: CASSLSGNTGELFF. DNA for the CDR3: TGTGCCAGCAGTTTGAGCGGGAACACCGGGGAGCTGTTTTTT.

This rearrangement joins TRBV10-2 to TRBJ2-1; tentative D call: TRBD1 (5 bases). This CDR3 contains 15 residues. CDR1 and CDR2 (germline): WSHSY, SAAADI. V dropped 2 bases and J dropped 2 bases, with 10 bases sitting between them. The CDR3 nucleotides read TGCGCCAGCAGTGAGGTACAGGACCCCTACAATGAGCAGTTCTTC. Translated: CASSEVQDPYNEQFF.

This chain joins TRBV7-9 and TRBJ1-1, with D possibly being TRBD1 (5 bases). This CDR3 comprises 14 residues. Per germline, CDR1 SEHNR and CDR2 FQNEAQ (reference sequence). V dropped 6 bases and J dropped 8 bases, with 19 bases sitting between them. This chain's CDR3 is CASRPATDTNEAFF. The CDR3 DNA reads TGTGCCAGCAGGCCCGCGACAGATACGAACGAAGCTTTCTTT.

In this sample, this clone turned up a few times. The rearrangement uses TRBV7-2 and TRBJ2-5; D unclear. The CDR3 length is 13 residues. The V end lost 4 bases, the J end lost 2 bases, and 8 bases lay between the germline ends. CDR1 and CDR2 (germline): SGHTA, FQGNSA. The CDR3 reads CASSSNLQETQYF. The DNA of the CDR3 is TGTGCCAGCAGCTCCAACTTACAAGAGACCCAGTACTTC.

The chain joins TRBV29-1 to TRBJ2-5, with D tentatively TRBD1 or TRBD2 (5 bases each). Near its end, the DNA agrees better with TRBJ2-7, so the J call may be wrong. There are 12 residues in the CDR3. From germline, CDR1 is SQVTM and CDR2 ANQGSEA. CDR3 in DNA: TGCAGCTTCTCGGGACCCTACTACGAGCAGTACTTC. Amino acids: CSFSGPYYEQYF.

The J gene is TRBJ1-1, the V gene TRBV4-3; D not certain. CDR3 length: 12 residues. The V end lost 8 bases, the J end lost 2 bases, and 9 bases lay between the germline ends. Germline V CDR1 and CDR2: LGHNA, YSLEER. The CDR3 loop reads CASGHPNTEAFF. For the CDR3, the DNA is TGCGCCAGCGGGCATCCCAACACTGAAGCTTTCTTT.

The CDR3 nucleotides are TGTGCCAGCAGCTCTCTAACTAGCGGGGGGGCGGCAGATACGCAGTATTTT. Translating it yields CASSSLTSGGAADTQYF. This chain connects TRBV7-9 to TRBJ2-3, with TRBD2 matching over 13 bases. CDR3 length equals 17 residues. Germline CDR1 is SEHNR and CDR2 is FQNEAQ (reference sequence). V shed 4 bases and J 4 bases; nucleotides not matched to a gene: 8.

The gene calls are TRBV4-3 and TRBJ2-5; D might be TRBD2 (7 bases). The CDR3 contains 15 residues. Germline V gene lookup returns CDR1 LGHNA and CDR2 YSLEER. V was pared by 4 bases and J by 1 base, with 13 bases between. The CDR3: CASSLGRGRQETQYF. Here the CDR3 DNA reads TGCGCCAGCAGCCTGGGGCGGGGGCGCCAAGAGACCCAGTACTTC.

The V call is TRBV30, the J call TRBJ2-3; possibly TRBD1 for D (5 bases). Germline assignment: CDR1 GTSNPN and CDR2 SVGIG (reference sequence). Trimming left V 5 bases short and J 2 bases short, with 11 bases between. This CDR3 is 13 amino acids long. DNA of the CDR3: TGTGCCTGGGACGACAGACTCACAGATACGCAGTATTTT. Translating gives CAWDDRLTDTQYF.

V is TRBV29-1 and J is TRBJ2-2; 9 bases map to TRBD1. CDR1 is SQVTM and CDR2 is ANQGSEA in the germline V gene. The CDR3 has 17 amino acids. V lost 1 base, J lost 4 bases, and 10 bases stayed unmatched. CDR3 loop: CSVEGAGDRALTGELFF. The CDR3 DNA reads TGCAGCGTTGAAGGGGCGGGGGACAGGGCGCTCACCGGGGAGCTGTTTTTT.

This chain connects TRBV7-2 to TRBJ2-4; D possibly uses TRBD1 or TRBD2 (5 bases each). CDR3 length: 17 residues. Germline lookup yields CDR1 SGHTA and CDR2 FQGNSA. V lost 2 bases and J lost 0, with 14 bases in between. CDR3 protein: CASSLTAGTLAKNIQYF. DNA of the CDR3: TGTGCCAGCAGCTTAACAGCCGGGACGCTAGCCAAAAACATTCAGTACTTC.

V is TRBV15 and J is TRBJ2-5; D unclear. V was pared by 4 bases and J by 2 bases, with 5 bases between. CDR3 size: 12 residues. CDR1 is LNHNV and CDR2 is YYDKDF in the germline V gene (reference sequence). CDR3 bases: TGTGCCACCAGCACCTTACAAGAGACCCAGTACTTC. Protein sequence: CATSTLQETQYF. The whole variable domain, remainder taken from reference TRBV15 and TRBJ2-5, is DAMVIQNPRYQVTQFGKPVTLSCSQTLNHNVMYWYQQKSSQAPKLLFHYYDKDFNNEADTPDNFQSRRPNTSFCFLDIRSPGLGDTAMYLCATSTLQETQYFGPGTRLLVL.

The chain combines TRBV9 with TRBJ2-3, with 7 nucleotides matching TRBD2. With 5 bases clipped from V and 1 base from J, the junction kept 1 base outside the gene matches. Germline V CDR1 and CDR2: SGDLS, YYNGEE. The CDR3 spans 13 residues. CDR3 sequence: CASRSGGTDTQYF. The CDR3 bases are TGTGCCAGCAGGAGCGGGGGCACAGATACGCAGTATTTT.

This clone was recorded at least ten times. The junction departs from the called germline gene at one end, perhaps through a read error. The chain is built from TRBV7-8 and TRBJ2-3; D not certain. Per germline, CDR1 SGHVS and CDR2 FQNEAQ. The CDR3 extends over 14 amino acids. The CDR3, as DNA: TGTGCCAGCACCTTAGGGCCTAGCACAGATACGCAGTATTTT. Translating it yields CASTLGPSTDTQYF.

The DNA of the CDR3 is TGTGCCACCAGCAGGAACCTCTTACAGGGCTCTCAGGGGGGCTACACCTTC. It specifies CATSRNLLQGSQGGYTF. This sequence joins TRBV15 and TRBJ1-2, with D tentatively TRBD1 (6 bases). The CDR3 spans 17 residues. The V end was cut by 3 bases, the J end by 8 bases, with 25 bases between. Germline values: CDR1 LNHNV, CDR2 YYDKDF (reference sequence).

The chain joins TRBV25-1 to TRBJ2-1, with D perhaps being TRBD1 or TRBD2 (5 bases each). The CDR3 loop spans 14 amino acids. CDR1 and CDR2 (germline): MGHDK, SYGVNS. Trimming took off 3 bases at V and 6 bases at J, with 12 bases between the two ends. The CDR3: CASSDGGSVNEQFF. DNA for the CDR3: TGTGCCAGCAGTGATGGGGGAAGTGTCAATGAGCAGTTCTTC.

The rearrangement joins TRBV9 to TRBJ2-7; TRBD2 matches 8 bases. Germline CDR1 reads SGDLS; CDR2 reads YYNGEE. J lost 6 bases, V lost 0 bases, and 5 bases had no gene match. This CDR3 has 14 residues. The CDR3 coding sequence is TGTGCCAGCAGCGTAGATCCGGGGGGGCCCGAGCAGTACTTC. Residues: CASSVDPGGPEQYF.

V and J are TRBV27 and TRBJ2-1; 8 nucleotides match TRBD2. CDR3 length: 13 residues. Germline V lookup: CDR1 MNHEY, CDR2 SMNVEV (reference sequence). The trim removed 5 bases at V and 8 bases at J, leaving 5 bases unmatched. CDR3 protein: CASSRTSKHEQFF. In nucleotides, the CDR3 is TGTGCCAGCAGTCGGACTAGCAAACATGAGCAGTTCTTC.

This clone came up a few times. The J gene is TRBJ2-7, the V gene TRBV29-1, with D possibly being TRBD1 or TRBD2 (6 bases each). The ends were cut back, 7 bases at V and 9 bases at J, with 16 bases in the middle. CDR1 and CDR2 from the germline V gene are SQVTM and ANQGSEA. This CDR3 has 11 amino acids. The CDR3 nucleotides are TGCAGCGCCGTAGGGGGGCACGGGCAGTACTTC. Translating gives CSAVGGHGQYF.